This T cell receptor (beta chain) derives from a study of PD-L1 blockade in urothelial cancer. Looking at the study overall: Earlier, patients had received 0 to 3 chemotherapy regimens. Researchers found blood samples held a median of 141,255 T cells.

Produced via immunoSEQ multiplex PCR; TCRdb's table is partial and in-frame only. The data show approximately 80,000 clones, about 80% seen once. V was clipped by 5 bases and J by 0 bases, with 11 bases between them. The CDR3 has 14 residues. Germline V lookup: CDR1 SNHLY, CDR2 FYNNEI. The chain is built from TRBV2 and TRBJ2-7, with a possible D match to TRBD2 (5 bases). This specimen consisted of PBMCs, obtained around atezolizumab (anti-PD-L1) treatment. This TCR was sampled from a man between 65 and 85 years old with urothelial cancer. CDR3 sequence: CASSTSGSSYEQYF. CDR3 sequence (DNA): TGTGCCAGCAGTACGAGCGGTAGCTCCTACGAGCAGTACTTC.